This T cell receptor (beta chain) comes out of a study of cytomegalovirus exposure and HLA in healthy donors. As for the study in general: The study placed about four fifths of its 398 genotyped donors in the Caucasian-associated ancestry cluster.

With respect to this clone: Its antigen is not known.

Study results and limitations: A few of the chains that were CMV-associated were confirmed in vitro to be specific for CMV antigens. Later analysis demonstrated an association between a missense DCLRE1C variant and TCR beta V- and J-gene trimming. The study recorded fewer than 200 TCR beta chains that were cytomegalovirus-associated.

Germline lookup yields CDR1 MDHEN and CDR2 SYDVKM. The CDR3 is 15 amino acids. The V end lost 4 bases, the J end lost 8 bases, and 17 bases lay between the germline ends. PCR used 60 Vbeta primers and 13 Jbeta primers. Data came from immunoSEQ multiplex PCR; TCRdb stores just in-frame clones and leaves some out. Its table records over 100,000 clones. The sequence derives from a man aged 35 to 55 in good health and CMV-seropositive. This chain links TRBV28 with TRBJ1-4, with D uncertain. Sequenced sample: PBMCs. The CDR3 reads CASSSPRRLLEKLFF. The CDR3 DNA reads TGTGCCAGCAGTTCACCCAGGCGATTATTGGAAAAACTGTTTTTT. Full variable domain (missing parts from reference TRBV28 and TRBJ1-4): DVKVTQSSRYLVKRTGEKVFLECVQDMDHENMFWYRQDPGLGLRLIYFSYDVKMKEKGDIPEGYSVSREKKERFSLILESASTNQTSMYLCASSSPRRLLEKLFFGSGTQLSVL.